Described below is a single T cell receptor (beta chain) sequence and its context. The target antigen is unknown. This sample is drawn from a study of shared clonotypes between healthy human individuals. Naive CD8 cells, CD45RO-negative and positively selected for CCR7, excluded terminally differentiated effector memory CD45RA+ cells. Libraries were prepared by immunoSEQ multiplex PCR; TCRdb keeps only in-frame clonotypes and omits some of them. The table has roughly 570,000 clones, about 98% seen once. Notes on the study in general: Shared clonotypes: 4.5% to 6% naive CD4, 3% to 3.5% naive CD8, less than 2.5% memory CD4, 0.4% memory CD8. Blood was the sole source, and tissue repertoires probably differ.

This clonotype was sampled from a man younger than 40 in good health. The sequencing sample was made of naive CD8+ T cells sorted from blood.

The CDR3 loop is CASKELAGNYEQYF. The CDR3 DNA is TGTGCCAGCAAGGAGTTAGCGGGAAACTACGAGCAGTACTTC. The chain is built from TRBV27 and TRBJ2-7, with 8 positions matching TRBD2. Germline V gene data show CDR1 as MNHEY and CDR2 as SMNVEV (reference sequence). Germline trimming cut 7 bases from V and 3 bases from J; bases unmatched to any gene: 8. This CDR3 is 14 amino acids long.